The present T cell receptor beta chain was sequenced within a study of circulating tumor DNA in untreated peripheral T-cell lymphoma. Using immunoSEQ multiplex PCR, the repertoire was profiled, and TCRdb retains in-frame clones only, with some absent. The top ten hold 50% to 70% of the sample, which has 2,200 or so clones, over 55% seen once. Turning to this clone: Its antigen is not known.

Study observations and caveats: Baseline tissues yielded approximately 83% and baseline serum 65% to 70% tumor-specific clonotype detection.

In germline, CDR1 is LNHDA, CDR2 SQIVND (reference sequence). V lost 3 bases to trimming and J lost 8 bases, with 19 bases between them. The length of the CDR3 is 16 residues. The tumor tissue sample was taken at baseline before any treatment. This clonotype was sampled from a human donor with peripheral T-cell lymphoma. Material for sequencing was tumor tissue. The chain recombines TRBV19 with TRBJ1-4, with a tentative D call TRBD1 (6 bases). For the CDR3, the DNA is TGTGCCAGTAGTATGTGGTCTGGACAGACGACCGAAAAACTGTTTTTT. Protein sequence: CASSMWSGQTTEKLFF.